One and the same sample provided the 6 T cell receptor beta chains below, sequenced in a study of T cell responses to AZD1222 COVID-19 vaccine. Data came from immunoSEQ multiplex PCR; TCRdb stores just in-frame clones and leaves some out. The table records tens of thousands of clones, about 84% of them present only once. The specimen was peripheral blood, collected on day 0 of AZD1222 vaccination. Receptor source: an adult in good health.

The rearrangement links TRBV19 to TRBJ2-7; TRBD1 might be the D (5 bases). CDR3 length: 15 residues. V lost 4 bases, J lost 0 bases, and 13 bases lay in between. The germline gives CDR1 LNHDA, CDR2 SQIVND (reference sequence). For the CDR3, the DNA is TGTGCCAGTAGTACAGGGATTTATCGCTCCTACGAGCAGTACTTC. It encodes CASSTGIYRSYEQYF.

This chain links TRBV18 with TRBJ1-2; D unresolved. The CDR3 extends over 13 amino acids. The germline V and J ends were trimmed by 6 bases and 0 bases, with 8 bases remaining between them. Germline CDR1 reads KGHSH; CDR2 reads LQKENI. As DNA, the CDR3 is TGTGCCAGCTCCGCGGCCACTAACTATGGCTACACCTTC. Translation gives CASSAATNYGYTF.

The rearrangement uses TRBV7-9 and TRBJ2-7; D could derive from TRBD1 or TRBD2 (6 bases each). The CDR3 runs to 14 residues. Germline CDR1 reads SEHNR; CDR2 reads FQNEAQ (reference sequence). The V end lost 0 bases, the J end lost 4 bases, and 10 bases lay between the germline ends. The CDR3 reads CASSLAGGDYEQYF. The CDR3 DNA reads as TGTGCCAGCAGCTTAGCGGGGGGCGATTACGAGCAGTACTTC.

This clone was counted a few times. This chain links TRBV5-6 with TRBJ1-6, with a possible D match to TRBD1 (6 bases). This CDR3 has 16 residues. Germline CDR1 SGHDT, CDR2 YYEEEE. Trimming cost V 4 bases and J 5 bases, with 16 bases left between them. This CDR3 reads CASSPTGSANNSPLHF. The CDR3 DNA sequence: TGTGCCAGCAGCCCGACAGGCTCAGCAAATAATTCACCCCTCCACTTT.

The gene calls are TRBV5-8 and TRBJ2-3; 8 bases are shared with TRBD1. The CDR3 spans 14 residues. Losses at the gene ends were 6 bases for V and 2 bases for J; bases not matched to a gene: 5. Germline loops: CDR1 SGHTS, CDR2 YDEGEE. The chain's CDR3 is CASNRQGNTDTQYF. In DNA, the CDR3 is TGTGCCAGCAACCGACAGGGGAACACAGATACGCAGTATTTT.

V is TRBV10-3 and J is TRBJ1-1; 7 bases line up with TRBD1. From germline, CDR1 is ENHRY and CDR2 SYGVKD. The CDR3 runs to 16 residues. V lost 0 bases, J lost 3 bases, and 7 bases stayed unmatched. The CDR3 loop is CAISESGRGFDTEAFF. CDR3 nucleotide sequence: TGTGCCATCAGTGAGTCAGGCAGGGGGTTTGACACTGAAGCTTTCTTT.